The clone carrying this TCR beta chain was found once. Between the trimmed V and J ends, which lost 3 bases and 11 bases, there was a span of 11 bases. Germline values: CDR1 SGDLS, CDR2 YYNGEE. The CDR3 covers 11 residues. This sample stems from a study of blood T cells in healthy people across ages. Study-level information: About one barcoded beta molecule per two T cells was the capture yield of template switching.

With a J-beta primer mix and a sample-barcoded 5' primer, a second PCR ran roughly 6 to 11 cycles. TCRdb re-called the 5' RACE reads with MiXCR, one entry per CDR3 protein. The profile covers some 700,000 distinct CDR3 sequences, with roughly 41% appearing a single time and around a fifth taken by the ten largest. V gene TRBV9 combines with J gene TRBJ2-5, with D unresolved. Sequenced input: blood. This sequence originates from a woman aged 60-70 years in good health. CDR3 region: CASSADHEQYF. The DNA for the CDR3 is TGTGCCAGCAGCGCCGACCATGAGCAGTACTTC. The whole variable domain, filled in from reference TRBV9 and TRBJ2-5, reads DSGVTQTPKHLITATGQRVTLRCSPRSGDLSVYWYQQSLDQGLQFLIQYYNGEERAKGNILERFSAQQFPDLHSELNLSSLELGDSALYFCASSADHEQYFGPGTRLLVL.